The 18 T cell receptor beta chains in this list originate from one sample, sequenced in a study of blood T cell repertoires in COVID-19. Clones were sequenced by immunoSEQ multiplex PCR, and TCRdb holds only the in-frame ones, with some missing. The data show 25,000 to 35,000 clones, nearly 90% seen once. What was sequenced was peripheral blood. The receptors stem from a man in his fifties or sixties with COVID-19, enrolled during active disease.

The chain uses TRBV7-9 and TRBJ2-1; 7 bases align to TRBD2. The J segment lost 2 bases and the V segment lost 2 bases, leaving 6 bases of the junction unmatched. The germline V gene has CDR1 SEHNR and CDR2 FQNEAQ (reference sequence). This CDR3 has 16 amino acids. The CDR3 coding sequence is TGTGCCAGCAGCTTATCGTCTAGCGGACCCTACAATGAGCAGTTCTTC. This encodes CASSLSSSGPYNEQFF.

CDR3 nucleotides: TGTGCCAGCAGTGAACGGGCTAGCGGTTACCAAGATACGCAGTATTTT. As protein: CASSERASGYQDTQYF. The V gene is TRBV25-1, the J gene TRBJ2-3; 7 bases are shared with TRBD2. Germline values: CDR1 MGHDK, CDR2 SYGVNS. This CDR3 comprises 16 residues. V shed 2 bases, J shed 5 bases, and the junction held 10 bases outside the gene matches.

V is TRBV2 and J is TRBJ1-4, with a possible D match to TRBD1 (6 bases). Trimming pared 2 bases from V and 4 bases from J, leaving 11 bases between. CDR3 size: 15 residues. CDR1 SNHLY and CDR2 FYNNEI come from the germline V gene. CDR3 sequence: CASSENEGGNEKLFF. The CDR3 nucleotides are TGTGCCAGCAGTGAAAATGAAGGGGGTAATGAAAAACTGTTTTTT.

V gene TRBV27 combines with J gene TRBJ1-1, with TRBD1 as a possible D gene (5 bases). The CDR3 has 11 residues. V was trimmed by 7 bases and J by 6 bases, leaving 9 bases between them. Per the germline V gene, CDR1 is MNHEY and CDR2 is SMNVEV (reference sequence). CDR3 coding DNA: TGTGCCAGCACAAGGGGTTCTGAAGCTTTCTTT. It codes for CASTRGSEAFF.

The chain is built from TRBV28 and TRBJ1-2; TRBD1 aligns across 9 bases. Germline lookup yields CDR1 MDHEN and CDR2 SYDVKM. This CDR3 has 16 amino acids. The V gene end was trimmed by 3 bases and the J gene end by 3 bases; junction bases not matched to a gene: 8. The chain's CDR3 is CASSFADRGEDYGYTF. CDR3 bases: TGTGCCAGCAGTTTCGCTGACAGGGGGGAGGACTATGGCTACACCTTC.

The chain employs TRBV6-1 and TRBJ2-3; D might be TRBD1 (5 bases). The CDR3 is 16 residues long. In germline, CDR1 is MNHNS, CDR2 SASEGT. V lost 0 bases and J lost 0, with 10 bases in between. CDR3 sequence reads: CASSEAQGSSTDTQYF. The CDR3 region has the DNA TGTGCCAGCAGTGAAGCCCAGGGATCTAGCACAGATACGCAGTATTTT.

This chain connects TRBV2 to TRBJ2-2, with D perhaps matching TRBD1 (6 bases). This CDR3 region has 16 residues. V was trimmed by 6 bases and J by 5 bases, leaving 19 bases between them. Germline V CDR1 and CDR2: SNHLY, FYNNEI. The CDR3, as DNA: TGTGCCAGCAGCGTGGAAAGTGGTAGGGGGACCGGGGAGCTGTTTTTT. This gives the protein CASSVESGRGTGELFF.

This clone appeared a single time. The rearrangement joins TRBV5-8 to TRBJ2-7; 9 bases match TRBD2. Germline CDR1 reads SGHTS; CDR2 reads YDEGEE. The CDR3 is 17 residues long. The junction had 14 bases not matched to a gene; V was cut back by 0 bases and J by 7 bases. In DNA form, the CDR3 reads TGTGCCAGCAGCTTGGAGGGGGCTAGCGGGACCATAAGGGAGCAGTACTTC. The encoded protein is CASSLEGASGTIREQYF.

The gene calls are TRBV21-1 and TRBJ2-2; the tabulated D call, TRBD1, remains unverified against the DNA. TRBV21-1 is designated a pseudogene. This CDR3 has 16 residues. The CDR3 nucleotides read TGTGCCAGCAGCGCCCGACAAGAATCATCCACCGGGGAGCTGTTTTTT. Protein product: CASSARQESSTGELFF.

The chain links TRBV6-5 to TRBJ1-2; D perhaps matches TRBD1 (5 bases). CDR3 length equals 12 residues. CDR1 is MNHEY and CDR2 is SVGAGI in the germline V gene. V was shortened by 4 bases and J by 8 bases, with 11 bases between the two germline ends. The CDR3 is CASSSLRGGYTF. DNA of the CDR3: TGTGCCAGCAGTTCACTCCGGGGGGGCTACACCTTC.

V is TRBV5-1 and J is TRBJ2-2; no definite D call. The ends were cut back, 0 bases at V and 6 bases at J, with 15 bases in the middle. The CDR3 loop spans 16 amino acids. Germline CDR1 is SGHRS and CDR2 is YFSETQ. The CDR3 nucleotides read TGCGCCAGCAGCTTGGGGAGCAACTCACGTCCCGGGGAGCTGTTTTTT. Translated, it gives CASSLGSNSRPGELFF.

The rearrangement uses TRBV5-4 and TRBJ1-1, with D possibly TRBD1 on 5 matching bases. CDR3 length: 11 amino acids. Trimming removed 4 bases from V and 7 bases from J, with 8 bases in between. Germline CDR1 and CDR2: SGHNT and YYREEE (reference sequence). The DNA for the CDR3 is TGTGCCAGCAGCGTAGACAGTGAAGCTTTCTTT. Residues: CASSVDSEAFF.

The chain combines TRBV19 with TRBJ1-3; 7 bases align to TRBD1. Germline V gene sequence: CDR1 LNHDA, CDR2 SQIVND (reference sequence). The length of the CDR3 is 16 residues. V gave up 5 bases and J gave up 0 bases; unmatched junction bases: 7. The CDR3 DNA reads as TGTGCCAGTAGTGGCCGGGACAGCGTCTCTGGAAACACCATATATTTT. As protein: CASSGRDSVSGNTIYF.

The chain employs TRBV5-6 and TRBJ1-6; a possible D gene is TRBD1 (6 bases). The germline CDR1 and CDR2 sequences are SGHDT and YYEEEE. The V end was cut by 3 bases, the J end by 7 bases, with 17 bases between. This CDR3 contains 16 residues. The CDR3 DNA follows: TGTGCCAGCAGCTCAAAACAGGGTCGGGTAAATTCACCCCTCCACTTT. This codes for CASSSKQGRVNSPLHF.

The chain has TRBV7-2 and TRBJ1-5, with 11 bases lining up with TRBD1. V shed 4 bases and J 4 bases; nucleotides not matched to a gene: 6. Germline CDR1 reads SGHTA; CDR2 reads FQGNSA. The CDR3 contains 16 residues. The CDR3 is CASSSPGQGGNQPQHF. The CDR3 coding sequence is TGTGCCAGCAGCTCGCCGGGACAGGGGGGGAATCAGCCCCAGCATTTT.

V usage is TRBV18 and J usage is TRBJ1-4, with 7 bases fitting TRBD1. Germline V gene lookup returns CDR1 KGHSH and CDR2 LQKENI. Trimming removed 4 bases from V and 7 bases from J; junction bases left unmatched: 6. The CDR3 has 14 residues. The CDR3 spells CASSLGTATEKLFF. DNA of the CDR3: TGTGCCAGCTCACTCGGGACAGCTACTGAAAAACTGTTTTTT. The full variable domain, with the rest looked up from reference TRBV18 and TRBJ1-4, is NAGVMQNPRHLVRRRGQEARLRCSPMKGHSHVYWYRQLPEEGLKFMVYLQKENIIDESGMPKERFSAEFPKEGPSILRIQQVVRGDSAAYFCASSLGTATEKLFFGSGTQLSVL.

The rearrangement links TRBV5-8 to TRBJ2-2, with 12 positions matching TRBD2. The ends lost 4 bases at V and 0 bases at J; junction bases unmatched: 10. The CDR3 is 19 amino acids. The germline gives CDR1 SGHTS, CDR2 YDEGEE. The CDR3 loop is CASSNPSGRALANTGELFF. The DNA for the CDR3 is TGTGCCAGCAGCAACCCTAGCGGGAGGGCTCTAGCGAACACCGGGGAGCTGTTTTTT.

The CDR3 DNA follows: TGTGCCTCGAGAAGGGAGGATGGCTACGAGCAGTACTTC. As protein: CASRREDGYEQYF. The genes are TRBV2 and TRBJ2-7, with a tentative D call TRBD2 (6 bases). Germline V CDR1 and CDR2: SNHLY, FYNNEI. Deletions cut 11 bases from V and 3 bases from J, with 17 bases between. This CDR3 has 13 residues.